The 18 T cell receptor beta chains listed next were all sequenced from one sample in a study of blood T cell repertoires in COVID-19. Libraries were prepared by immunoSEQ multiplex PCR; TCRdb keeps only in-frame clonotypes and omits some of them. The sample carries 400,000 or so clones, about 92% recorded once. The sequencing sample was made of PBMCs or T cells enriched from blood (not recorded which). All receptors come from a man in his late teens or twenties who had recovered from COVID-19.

CDR3 sequence (DNA): TGTGCTAGTGGTTCTGGGACTAGCGGGAGGACCGGGGAGCTGTTTTTT. Protein product: CASGSGTSGRTGELFF. The rearrangement joins TRBV12-5 to TRBJ2-2; 15 nucleotides align to TRBD2. Losses at the gene ends were 4 bases for V and 5 bases for J; bases not matched to a gene: 2. This CDR3 is built from 16 residues. CDR1 and CDR2 from the germline V gene are LGHNT and FRNRAP.

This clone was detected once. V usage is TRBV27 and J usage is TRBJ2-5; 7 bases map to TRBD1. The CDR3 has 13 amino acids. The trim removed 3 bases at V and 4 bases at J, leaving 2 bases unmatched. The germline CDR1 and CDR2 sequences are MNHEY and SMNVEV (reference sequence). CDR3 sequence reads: CASSFRTGETQYF. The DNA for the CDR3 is TGTGCCAGCAGTTTCCGGACAGGAGAGACCCAGTACTTC.

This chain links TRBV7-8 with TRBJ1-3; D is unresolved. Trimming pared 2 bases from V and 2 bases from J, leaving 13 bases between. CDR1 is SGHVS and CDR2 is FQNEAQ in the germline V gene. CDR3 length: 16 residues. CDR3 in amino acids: CASSLPRLTTGNTIYF. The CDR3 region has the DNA TGTGCCAGCAGCTTACCCCGTCTGACTACTGGAAACACCATATATTTT.

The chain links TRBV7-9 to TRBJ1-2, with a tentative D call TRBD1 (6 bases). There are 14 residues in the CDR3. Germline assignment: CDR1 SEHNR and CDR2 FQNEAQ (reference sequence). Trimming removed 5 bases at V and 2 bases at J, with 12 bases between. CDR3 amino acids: CASSTGIRNYGYTF. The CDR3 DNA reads TGTGCCAGCAGCACAGGGATTCGGAACTATGGCTACACCTTC.

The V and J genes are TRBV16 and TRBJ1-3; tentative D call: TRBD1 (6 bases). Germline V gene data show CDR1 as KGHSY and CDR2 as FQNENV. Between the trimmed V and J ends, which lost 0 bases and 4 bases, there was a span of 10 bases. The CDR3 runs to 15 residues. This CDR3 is CASSQSRTVGNTIYF. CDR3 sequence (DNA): TGTGCCAGCAGCCAATCGCGGACAGTAGGAAACACCATATATTTT.

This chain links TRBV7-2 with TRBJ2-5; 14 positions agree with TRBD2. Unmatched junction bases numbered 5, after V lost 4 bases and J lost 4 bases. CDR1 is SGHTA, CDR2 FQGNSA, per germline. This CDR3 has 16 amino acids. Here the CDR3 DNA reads TGTGCCAGCAGCTGGGGACTAGCGGGAGCACCAGAGACCCAGTACTTC. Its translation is CASSWGLAGAPETQYF.

The CDR3 DNA reads TGTGCCAGCAGCTTAGCAGGGCAGGGGTGGACTGAAGCTTTCTTT. This translates into CASSLAGQGWTEAFF. The rearrangement joins TRBV7-9 to TRBJ1-1, with D possibly TRBD1 on 6 matching bases. CDR3 length equals 15 residues. V lost 0 bases, J lost 5 bases, and 13 bases lay in between. Looked up from germline, CDR1 is SEHNR and CDR2 is FQNEAQ (reference sequence).

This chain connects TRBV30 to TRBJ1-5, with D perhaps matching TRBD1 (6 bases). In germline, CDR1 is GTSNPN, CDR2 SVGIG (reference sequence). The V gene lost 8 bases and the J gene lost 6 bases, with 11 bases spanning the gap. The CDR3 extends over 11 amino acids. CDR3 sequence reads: CAAGEGQPQHF. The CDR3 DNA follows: TGTGCCGCAGGGGAGGGTCAGCCCCAGCATTTT. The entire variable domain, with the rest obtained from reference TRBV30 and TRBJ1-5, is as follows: SQTIHQWPATLVQPVGSPLSLECTVEGTSNPNLYWYRQAAGRGLQLLFYSVGIGQISSEVPQNLSASRPQDRQFILSSKKLLLSDSGFYLCAAGEGQPQHFGDGTRLSIL.

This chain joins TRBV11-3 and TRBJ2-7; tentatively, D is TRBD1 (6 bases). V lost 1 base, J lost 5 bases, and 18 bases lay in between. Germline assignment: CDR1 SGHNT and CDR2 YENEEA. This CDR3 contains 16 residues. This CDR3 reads CASSLGLKTGSDEQYF. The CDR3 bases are TGTGCCAGCAGCTTAGGGCTCAAAACAGGGTCGGACGAGCAGTACTTC.

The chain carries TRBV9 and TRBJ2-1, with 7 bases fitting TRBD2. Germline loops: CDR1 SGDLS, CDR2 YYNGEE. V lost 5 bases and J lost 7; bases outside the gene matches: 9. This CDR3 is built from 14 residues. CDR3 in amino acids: CASSEKGTTNEQFF. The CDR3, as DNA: TGTGCCAGCAGTGAAAAGGGGACTACAAATGAGCAGTTCTTC.

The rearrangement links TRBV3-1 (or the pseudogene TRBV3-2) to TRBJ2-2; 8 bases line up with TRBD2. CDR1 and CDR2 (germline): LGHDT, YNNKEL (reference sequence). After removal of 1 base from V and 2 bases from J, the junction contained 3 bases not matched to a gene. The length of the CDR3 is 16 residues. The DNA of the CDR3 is TGTGCCAGCAGCCAAGCGGGAGGGAAAAACACCGGGGAGCTGTTTTTT. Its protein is CASSQAGGKNTGELFF.

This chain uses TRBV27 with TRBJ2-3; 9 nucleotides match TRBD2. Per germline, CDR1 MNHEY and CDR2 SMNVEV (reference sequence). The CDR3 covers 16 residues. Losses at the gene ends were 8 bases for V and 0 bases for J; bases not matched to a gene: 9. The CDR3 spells CASVHSLAGSTDTQYF. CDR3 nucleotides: TGTGCCAGCGTCCATTCCCTAGCGGGGAGCACAGATACGCAGTATTTT.

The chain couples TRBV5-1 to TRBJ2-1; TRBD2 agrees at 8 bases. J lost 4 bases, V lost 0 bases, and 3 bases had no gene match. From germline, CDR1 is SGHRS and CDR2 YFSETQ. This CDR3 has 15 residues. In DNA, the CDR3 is TGCGCCAGCAGCTTGGGTAGCGGGGATTACAATGAGCAGTTCTTC. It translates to CASSLGSGDYNEQFF.

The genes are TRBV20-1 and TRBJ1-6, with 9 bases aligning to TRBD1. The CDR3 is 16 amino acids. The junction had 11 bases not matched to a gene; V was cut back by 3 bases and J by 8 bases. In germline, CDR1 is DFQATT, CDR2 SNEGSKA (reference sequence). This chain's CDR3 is CSASRPGQGIHSPLHF. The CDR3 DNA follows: TGCAGTGCTAGTCGCCCGGGACAGGGAATTCATTCACCCCTCCACTTT.

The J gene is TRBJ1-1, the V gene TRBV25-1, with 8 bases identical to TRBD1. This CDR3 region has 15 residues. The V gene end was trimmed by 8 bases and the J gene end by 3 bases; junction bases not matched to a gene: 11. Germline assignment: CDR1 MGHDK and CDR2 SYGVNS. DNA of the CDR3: TGTGCCAGCGTGAGTAGCAGGGGGCTGTACACTGAAGCTTTCTTT. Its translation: CASVSSRGLYTEAFF.

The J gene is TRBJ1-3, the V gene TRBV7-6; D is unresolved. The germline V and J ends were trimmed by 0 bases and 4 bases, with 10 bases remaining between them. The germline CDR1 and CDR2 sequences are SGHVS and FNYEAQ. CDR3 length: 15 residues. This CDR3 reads CASSLAPGLGNTIYF. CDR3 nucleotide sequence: TGTGCCAGCAGCTTAGCGCCGGGGTTGGGAAACACCATATATTTT.

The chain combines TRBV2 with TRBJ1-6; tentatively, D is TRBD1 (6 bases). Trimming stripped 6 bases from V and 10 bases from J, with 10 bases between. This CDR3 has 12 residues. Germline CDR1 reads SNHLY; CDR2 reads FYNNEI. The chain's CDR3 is CASRAGVSPLHF. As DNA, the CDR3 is TGTGCCAGCAGGGCAGGGGTCTCACCCCTCCACTTT.

CDR3 DNA sequence: TGTGCCAGCAGCGTAGGGTCGGGGTATCAGCCCCAGCATTTT. It codes for CASSVGSGYQPQHF. The J gene is TRBJ1-5, the V gene TRBV9; D not certain. This CDR3 is built from 14 residues. Germline CDR1 SGDLS, CDR2 YYNGEE. V was clipped by 0 bases and J by 5 bases, with 9 bases between them.